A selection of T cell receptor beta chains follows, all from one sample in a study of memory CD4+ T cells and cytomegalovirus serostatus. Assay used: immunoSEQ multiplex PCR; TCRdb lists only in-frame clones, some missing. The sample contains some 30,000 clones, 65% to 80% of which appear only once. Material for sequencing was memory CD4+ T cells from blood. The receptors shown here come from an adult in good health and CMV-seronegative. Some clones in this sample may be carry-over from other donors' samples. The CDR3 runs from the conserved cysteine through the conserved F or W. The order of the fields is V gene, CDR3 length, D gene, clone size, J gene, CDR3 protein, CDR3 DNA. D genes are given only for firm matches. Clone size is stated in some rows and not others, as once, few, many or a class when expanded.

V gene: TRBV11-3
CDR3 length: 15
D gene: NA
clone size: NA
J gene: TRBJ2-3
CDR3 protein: CASSRFEASADTQYF
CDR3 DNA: TGTGCCAGCAGCCGATTTGAGGCGAGCGCAGATACGCAGTATTTT

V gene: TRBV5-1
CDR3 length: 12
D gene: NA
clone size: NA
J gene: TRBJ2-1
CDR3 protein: CASSLDYNEQFF
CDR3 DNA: TGCGCCAGCAGCTTGGACTACAATGAGCAGTTCTTC

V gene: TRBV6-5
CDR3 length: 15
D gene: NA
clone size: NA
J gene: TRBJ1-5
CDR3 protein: CASSYSYRGGQPQHF
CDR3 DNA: TGTGCCAGCAGTTACAGTTACCGGGGAGGACAGCCCCAGCATTTT

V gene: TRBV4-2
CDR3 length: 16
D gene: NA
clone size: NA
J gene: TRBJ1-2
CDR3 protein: CASSQVGEGANYGYTF
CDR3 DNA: TGTGCCAGCAGCCAAGTCGGGGAGGGGGCTAACTATGGCTACACCTTC

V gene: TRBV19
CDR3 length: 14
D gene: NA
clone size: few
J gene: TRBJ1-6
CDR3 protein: CASRLDSPNSPLHF
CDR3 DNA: TGTGCCAGTAGGCTGGATTCTCCCAATTCACCCCTCCACTTT

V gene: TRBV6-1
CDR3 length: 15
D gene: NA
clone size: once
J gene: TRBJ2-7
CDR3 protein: CASSEAPGAGYEQYF
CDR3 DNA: TGTGCCAGCAGTGAAGCCCCAGGGGCGGGCTACGAGCAGTACTTC

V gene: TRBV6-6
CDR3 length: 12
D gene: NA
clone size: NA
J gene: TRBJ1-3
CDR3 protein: CASRPTGNTIYF
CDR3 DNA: TGTGCCAGCAGACCGACAGGAAACACCATATATTTT

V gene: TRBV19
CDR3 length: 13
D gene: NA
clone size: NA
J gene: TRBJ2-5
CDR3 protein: CASSSGRGETQYF
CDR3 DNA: TGTGCCAGTAGTTCGGGTAGAGGAGAGACCCAGTACTTC

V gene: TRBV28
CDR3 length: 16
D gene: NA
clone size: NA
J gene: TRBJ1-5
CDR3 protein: CASSFVWNQGNQPQHF
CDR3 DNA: TGTGCCAGCAGTTTCGTTTGGAACCAGGGCAATCAGCCCCAGCATTTT

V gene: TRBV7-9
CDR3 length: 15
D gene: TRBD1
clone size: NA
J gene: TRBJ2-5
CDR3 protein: CASSFGQGAGETQYF
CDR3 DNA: TGTGCCAGCAGCTTCGGACAGGGGGCTGGAGAGACCCAGTACTTC

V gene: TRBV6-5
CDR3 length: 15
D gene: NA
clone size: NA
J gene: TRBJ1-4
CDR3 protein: CASSTRQTTNEKLFF
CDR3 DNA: TGTGCCAGCAGTACCAGACAGACAACTAATGAAAAACTGTTTTTT

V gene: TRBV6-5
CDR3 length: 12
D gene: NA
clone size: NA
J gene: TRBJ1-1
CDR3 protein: CASSYPGQEAFF
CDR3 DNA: TGTGCCAGCAGTTATCCCGGACAGGAAGCTTTCTTT

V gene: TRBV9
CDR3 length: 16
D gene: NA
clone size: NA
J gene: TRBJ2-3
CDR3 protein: CASSVGVGGGTDTQYF
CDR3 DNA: TGTGCCAGCAGCGTAGGTGTCGGAGGAGGTACAGATACGCAGTATTTT

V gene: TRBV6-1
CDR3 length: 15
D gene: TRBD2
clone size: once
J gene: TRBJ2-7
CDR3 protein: CASSEVTAGAREQYF
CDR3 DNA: TGTGCCAGCAGTGAAGTGACAGCGGGGGCACGGGAGCAGTACTTC

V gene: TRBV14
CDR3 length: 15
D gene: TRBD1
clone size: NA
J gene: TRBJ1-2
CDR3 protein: CASSPLQGRAGGYTF
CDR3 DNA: TGTGCCAGCAGCCCACTACAGGGGCGCGCGGGTGGCTACACCTTC

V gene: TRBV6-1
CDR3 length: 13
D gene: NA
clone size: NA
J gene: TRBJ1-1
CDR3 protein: CASSEVGNTEAFF
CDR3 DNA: TGTGCCAGCAGTGAAGTGGGTAACACTGAAGCTTTCTTT

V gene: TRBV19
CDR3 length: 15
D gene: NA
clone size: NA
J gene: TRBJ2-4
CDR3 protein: CASSIGTLAKNIQYF
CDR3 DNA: TGTGCCAGTAGTATCGGAACCCTAGCCAAAAACATTCAGTACTTC

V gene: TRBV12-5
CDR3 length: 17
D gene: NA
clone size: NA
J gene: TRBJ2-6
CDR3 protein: CASGLGQVSSGANVLTF
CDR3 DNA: TGTGCTAGTGGTTTGGGACAGGTTAGCTCTGGGGCCAACGTCCTGACTTTC

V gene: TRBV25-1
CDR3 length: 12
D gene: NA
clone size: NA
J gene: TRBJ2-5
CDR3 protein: CASNRDQETQYF
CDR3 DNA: TGTGCCAGCAACAGGGATCAAGAGACCCAGTACTTC